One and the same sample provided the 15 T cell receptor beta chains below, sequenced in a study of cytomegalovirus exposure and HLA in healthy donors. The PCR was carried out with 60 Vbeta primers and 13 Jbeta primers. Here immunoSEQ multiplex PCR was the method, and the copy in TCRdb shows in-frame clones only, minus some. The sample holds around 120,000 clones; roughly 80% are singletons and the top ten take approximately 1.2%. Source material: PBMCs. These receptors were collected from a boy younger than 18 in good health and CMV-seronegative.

The CDR3 reads CASSWRLMSSYEQYF. The CDR3 DNA reads as TGTGCCAGCAGCTGGAGACTGATGAGCTCCTACGAGCAGTACTTC. This sequence joins TRBV11-2 and TRBJ2-7; D is ambiguous. CDR1 is SGHAT, CDR2 FQNNGV, per germline. The germline V and J ends were trimmed by 4 bases and 0 bases, with 13 bases remaining between them. This CDR3 has 15 amino acids.

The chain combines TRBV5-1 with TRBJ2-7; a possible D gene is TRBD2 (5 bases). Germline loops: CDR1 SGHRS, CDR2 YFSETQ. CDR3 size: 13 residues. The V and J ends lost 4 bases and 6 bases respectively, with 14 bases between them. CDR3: CASSPLEGAEQYF. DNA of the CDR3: TGCGCCAGCAGCCCGCTTGAGGGCGCCGAGCAGTACTTC.

DNA for the CDR3: TGTGCCTGGAGTGTGATGAGCGGTGAAAAACTGTTTTTT. This translates into CAWSVMSGEKLFF. The rearrangement links TRBV30 to TRBJ1-4, with no clear D. In germline, CDR1 is GTSNPN, CDR2 SVGIG (reference sequence). This CDR3 is 13 amino acids long. With 0 bases removed from V and 7 bases from J, the gap between germline ends came to 9 bases.

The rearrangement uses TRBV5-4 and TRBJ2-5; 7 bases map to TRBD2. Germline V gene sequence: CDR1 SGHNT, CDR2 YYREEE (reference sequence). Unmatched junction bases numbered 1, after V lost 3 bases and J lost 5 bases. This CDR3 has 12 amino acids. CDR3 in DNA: TGTGCCAGCAGCTGGGAGGGGGAGACCCAGTACTTC. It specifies CASSWEGETQYF.

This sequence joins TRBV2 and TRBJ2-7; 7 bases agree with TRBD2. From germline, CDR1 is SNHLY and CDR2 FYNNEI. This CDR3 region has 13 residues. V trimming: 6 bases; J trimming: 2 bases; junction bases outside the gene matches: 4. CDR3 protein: CASSHGLAYEQYF. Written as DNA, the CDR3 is TGTGCCAGCAGCCACGGACTAGCCTACGAGCAGTACTTC.

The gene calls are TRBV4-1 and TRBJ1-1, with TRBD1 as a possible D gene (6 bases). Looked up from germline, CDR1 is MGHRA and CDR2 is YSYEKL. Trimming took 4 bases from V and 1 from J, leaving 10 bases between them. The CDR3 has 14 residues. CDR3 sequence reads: CASSLGHPNTEAFF. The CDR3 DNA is TGCGCCAGCAGCCTGGGACACCCGAACACTGAAGCTTTCTTT.

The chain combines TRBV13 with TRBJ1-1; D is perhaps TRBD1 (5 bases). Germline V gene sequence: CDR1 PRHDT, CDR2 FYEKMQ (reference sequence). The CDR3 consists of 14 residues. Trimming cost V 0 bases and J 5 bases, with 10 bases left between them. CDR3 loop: CASSLGVGVTEAFF. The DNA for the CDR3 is TGTGCCAGCAGCTTAGGGGTAGGGGTAACTGAAGCTTTCTTT.

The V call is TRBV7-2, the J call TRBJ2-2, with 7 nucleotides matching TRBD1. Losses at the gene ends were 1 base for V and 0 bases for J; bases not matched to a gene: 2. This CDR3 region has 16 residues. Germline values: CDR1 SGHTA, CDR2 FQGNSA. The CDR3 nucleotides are TGTGCCAGCAGCTTAGGGGGGACAGCGAACACCGGGGAGCTGTTTTTT. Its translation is CASSLGGTANTGELFF.

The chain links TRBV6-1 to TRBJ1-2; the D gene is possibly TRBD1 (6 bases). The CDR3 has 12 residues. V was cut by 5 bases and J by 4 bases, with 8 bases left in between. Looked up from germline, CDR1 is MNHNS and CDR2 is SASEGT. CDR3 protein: CASSPDSYGYTF. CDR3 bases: TGTGCCAGCAGTCCGGACAGCTATGGCTACACCTTC.

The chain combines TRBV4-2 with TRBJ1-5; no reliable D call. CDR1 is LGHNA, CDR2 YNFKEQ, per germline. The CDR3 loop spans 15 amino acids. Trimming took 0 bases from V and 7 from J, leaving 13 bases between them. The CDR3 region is CASSQDISGYQPQHF. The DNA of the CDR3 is TGTGCCAGCAGCCAAGATATTTCAGGATACCAGCCCCAGCATTTT.

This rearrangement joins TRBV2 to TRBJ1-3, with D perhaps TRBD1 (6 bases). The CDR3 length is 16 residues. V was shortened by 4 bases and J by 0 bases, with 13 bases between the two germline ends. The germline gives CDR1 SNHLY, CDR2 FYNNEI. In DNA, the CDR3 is TGTGCCAGCAGTGGTCGGAGGACAGCCTCTGGAAACACCATATATTTT. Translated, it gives CASSGRRTASGNTIYF.

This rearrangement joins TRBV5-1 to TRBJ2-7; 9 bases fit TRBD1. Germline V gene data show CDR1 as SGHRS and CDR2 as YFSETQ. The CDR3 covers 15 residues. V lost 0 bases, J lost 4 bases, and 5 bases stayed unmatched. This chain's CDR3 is CASSLAGTGFYEQYF. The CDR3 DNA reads TGCGCCAGCAGCTTGGCGGGGACAGGGTTTTACGAGCAGTACTTC.

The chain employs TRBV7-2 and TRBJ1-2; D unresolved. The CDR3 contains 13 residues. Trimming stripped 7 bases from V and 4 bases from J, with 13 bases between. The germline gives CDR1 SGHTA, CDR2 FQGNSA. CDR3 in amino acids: CASTVPGVYGYTF. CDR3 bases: TGTGCCAGCACCGTACCCGGGGTCTATGGCTACACCTTC. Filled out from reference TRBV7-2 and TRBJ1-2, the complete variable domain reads GAGVSQSPSNKVTEKGKDVELRCDPISGHTALYWYRQSLGQGLEFLIYFQGNSAPDKSGLPSDRFSAERTGGSVSTLTIQRTQQEDSAVYLCASTVPGVYGYTFGSGTRLTVV.

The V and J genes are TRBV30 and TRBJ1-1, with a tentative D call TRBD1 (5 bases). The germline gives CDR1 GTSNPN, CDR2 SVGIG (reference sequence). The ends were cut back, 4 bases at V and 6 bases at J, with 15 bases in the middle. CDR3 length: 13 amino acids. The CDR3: CAWNKRGDAEAFF. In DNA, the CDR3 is TGTGCCTGGAATAAAAGGGGTGACGCTGAAGCTTTCTTT.

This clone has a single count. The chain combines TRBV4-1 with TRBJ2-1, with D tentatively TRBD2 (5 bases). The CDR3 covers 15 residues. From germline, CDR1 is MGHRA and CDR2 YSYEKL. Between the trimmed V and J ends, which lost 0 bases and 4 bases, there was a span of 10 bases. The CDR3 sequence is CASSQDKTTYNEQFF. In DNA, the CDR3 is TGCGCCAGCAGCCAAGATAAGACTACTTACAATGAGCAGTTCTTC.